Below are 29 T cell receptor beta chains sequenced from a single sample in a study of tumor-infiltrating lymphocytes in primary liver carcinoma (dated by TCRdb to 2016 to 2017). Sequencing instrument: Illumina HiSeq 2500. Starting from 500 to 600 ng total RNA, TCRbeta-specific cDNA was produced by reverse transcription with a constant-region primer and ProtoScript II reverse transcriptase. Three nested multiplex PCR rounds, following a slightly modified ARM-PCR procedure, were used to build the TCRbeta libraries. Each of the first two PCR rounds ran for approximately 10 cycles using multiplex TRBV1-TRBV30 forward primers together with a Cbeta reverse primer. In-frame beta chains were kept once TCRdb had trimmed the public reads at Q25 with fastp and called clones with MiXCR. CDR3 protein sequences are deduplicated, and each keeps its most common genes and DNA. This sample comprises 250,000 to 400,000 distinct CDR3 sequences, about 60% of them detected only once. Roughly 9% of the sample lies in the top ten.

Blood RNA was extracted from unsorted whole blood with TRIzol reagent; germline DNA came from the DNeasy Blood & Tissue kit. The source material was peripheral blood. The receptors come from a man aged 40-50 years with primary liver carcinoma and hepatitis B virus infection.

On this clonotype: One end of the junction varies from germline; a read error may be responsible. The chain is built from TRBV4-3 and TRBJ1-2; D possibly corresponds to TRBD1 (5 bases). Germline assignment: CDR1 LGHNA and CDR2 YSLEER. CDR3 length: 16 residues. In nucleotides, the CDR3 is TGCGCCAGCAGCCAGGAAAGGGACGGAGCTATTTGTGGCCACACCTTC. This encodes CASSQERDGAICGHTF.

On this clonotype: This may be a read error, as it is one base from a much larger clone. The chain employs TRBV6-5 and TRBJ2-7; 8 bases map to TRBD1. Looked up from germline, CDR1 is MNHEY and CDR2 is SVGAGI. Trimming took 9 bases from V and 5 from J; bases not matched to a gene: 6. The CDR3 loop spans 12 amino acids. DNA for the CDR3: TGTGCCAGGAAAGGACAGGGCGACGAGCAGTACTTC. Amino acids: CARKGQGDEQYF.

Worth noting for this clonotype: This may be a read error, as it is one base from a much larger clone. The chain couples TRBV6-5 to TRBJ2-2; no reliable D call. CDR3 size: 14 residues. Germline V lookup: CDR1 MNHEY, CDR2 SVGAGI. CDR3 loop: CVSSLIENTGELFF. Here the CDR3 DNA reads TGTGTCAGCAGTTTGATAGAGAACACCGGGGAGCTGTTTTTT.

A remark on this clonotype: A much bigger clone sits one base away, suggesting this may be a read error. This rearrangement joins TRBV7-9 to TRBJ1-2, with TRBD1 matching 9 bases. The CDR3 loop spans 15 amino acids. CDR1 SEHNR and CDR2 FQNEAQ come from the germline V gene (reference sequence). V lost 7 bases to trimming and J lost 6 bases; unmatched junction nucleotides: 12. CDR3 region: CASNPGQGPFDGYTF. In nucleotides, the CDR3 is TGTGCCAGCAACCCCGGACAGGGGCCCTTCGATGGCTACACCTTC.

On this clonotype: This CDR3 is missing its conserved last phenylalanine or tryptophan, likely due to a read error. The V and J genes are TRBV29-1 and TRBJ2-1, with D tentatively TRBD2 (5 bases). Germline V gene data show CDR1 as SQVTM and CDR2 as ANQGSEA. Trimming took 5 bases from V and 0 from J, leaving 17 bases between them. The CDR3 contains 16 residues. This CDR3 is CSVIGLRLSSYNEQFL. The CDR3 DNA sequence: TGCAGCGTTATAGGGCTCCGACTAAGCTCCTACAATGAGCAGTTCCTC.

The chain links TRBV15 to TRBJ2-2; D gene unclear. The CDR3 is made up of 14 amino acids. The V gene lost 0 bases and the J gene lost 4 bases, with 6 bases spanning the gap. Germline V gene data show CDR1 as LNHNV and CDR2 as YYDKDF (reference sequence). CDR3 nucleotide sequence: TGTGCCACCAGCAGAGATCGCTTCACCGGGGAGCTGTTTTTT. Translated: CATSRDRFTGELFF.

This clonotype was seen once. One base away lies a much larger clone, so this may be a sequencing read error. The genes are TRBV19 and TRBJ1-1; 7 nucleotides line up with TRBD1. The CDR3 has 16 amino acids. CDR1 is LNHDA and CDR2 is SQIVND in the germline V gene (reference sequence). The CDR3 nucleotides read TGTGCCGGTAGTTGGGCAGGGGGAAGGATGAACACTGAAGCTTTCTTT. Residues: CAGSWAGGRMNTEAFF.

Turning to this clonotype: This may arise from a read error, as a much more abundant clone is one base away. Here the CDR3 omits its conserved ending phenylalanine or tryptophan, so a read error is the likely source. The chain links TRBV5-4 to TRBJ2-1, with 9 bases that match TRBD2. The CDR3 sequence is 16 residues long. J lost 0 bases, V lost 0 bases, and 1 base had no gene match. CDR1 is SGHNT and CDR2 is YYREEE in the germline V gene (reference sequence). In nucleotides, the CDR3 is TGTGCCAGCAGCTTGGGTAGCGGGAGCTCCTACAATGAGCAGTTCCTC. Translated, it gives CASSLGSGSSYNEQFL.

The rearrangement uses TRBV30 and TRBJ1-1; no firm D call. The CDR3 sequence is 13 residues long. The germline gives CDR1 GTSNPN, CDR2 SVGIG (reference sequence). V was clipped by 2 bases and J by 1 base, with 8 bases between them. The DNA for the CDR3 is TGTGCCTGGAGTTACAGTCGGAACACTGAAGCTTTCTTT. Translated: CAWSYSRNTEAFF.

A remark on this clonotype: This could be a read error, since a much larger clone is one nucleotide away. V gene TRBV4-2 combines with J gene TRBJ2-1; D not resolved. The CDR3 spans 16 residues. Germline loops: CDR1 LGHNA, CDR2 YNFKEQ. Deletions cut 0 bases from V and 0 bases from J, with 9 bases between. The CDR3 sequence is CASSQEGLSSYNEQFF. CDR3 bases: TGTGCCAGCAGCCAAGAAGGCTTAAGCTCCTACAATGAGCAGTTCTTC.

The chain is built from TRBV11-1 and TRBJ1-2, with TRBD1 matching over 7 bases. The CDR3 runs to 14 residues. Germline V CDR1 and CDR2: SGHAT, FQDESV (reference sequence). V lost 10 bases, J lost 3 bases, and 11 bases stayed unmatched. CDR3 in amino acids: CAMSATGAHYGYTF. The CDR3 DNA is TGTGCCATGAGCGCTACAGGGGCCCACTATGGCTACACCTTC.

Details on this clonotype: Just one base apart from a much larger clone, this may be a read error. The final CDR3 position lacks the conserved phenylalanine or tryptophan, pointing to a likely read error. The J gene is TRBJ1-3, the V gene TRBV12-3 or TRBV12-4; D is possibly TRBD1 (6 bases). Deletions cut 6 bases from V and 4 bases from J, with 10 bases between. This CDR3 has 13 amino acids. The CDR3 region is CASSPGQGNTIYS. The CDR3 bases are TGTGCCAGCAGCCCAGGACAGGGAAACACCATATATTCT.

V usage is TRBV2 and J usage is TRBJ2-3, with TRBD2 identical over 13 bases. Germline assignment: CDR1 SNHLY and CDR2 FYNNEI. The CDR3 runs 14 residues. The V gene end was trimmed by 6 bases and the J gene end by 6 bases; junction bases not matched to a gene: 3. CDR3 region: CASRWTSGSDTQYF. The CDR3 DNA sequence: TGTGCCAGCAGATGGACTAGCGGGAGTGATACGCAGTATTTT. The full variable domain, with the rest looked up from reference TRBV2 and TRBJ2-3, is EPEVTQTPSHQVTQMGQEVILRCVPISNHLYFYWYRQILGQKVEFLVSFYNNEISEKSEIFDDQFSVERPDGSNFTLKIRSTKLEDSAMYFCASRWTSGSDTQYFGPGTRLTVL.

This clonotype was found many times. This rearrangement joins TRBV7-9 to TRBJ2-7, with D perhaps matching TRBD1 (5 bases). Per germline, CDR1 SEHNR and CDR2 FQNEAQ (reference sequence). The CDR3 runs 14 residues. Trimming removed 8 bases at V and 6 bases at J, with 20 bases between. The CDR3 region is CASGRSAAGPEQYF. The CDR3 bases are TGTGCCAGCGGCAGATCCGCGGCAGGGCCCGAGCAGTACTTC.

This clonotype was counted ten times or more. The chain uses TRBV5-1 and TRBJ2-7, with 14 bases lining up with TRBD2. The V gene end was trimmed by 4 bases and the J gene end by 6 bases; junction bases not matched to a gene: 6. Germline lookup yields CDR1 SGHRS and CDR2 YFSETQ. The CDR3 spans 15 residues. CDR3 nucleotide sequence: TGCGCCAGCAGCGTGGGGACTAGCGGGAGCCCCGAGCAGTACTTC. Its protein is CASSVGTSGSPEQYF.

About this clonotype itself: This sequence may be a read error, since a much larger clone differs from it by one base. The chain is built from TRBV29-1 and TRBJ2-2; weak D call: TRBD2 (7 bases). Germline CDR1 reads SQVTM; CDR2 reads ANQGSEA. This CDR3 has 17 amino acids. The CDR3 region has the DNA TGCAGCGTACAGTCGGGTCGGGGGGCTCAGAACACCGGGCAGCTGTTTTTT. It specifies CSVQSGRGAQNTGQLFF.

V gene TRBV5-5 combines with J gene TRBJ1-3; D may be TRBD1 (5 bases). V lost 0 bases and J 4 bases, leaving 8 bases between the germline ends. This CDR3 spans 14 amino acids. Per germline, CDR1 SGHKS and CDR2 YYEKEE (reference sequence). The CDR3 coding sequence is TGTGCCAGCAGCTTGGAAGGGGTGGGAAACACCATATATTTT. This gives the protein CASSLEGVGNTIYF. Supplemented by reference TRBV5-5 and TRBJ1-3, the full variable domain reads DAGVTQSPTHLIKTRGQQVTLRCSPISGHKSVSWYQQVLGQGPQFIFQYYEKEERGRGNFPDRFSARQFPNYSSELNVNALLLGDSALYLCASSLEGVGNTIYFGEGSWLTVV.

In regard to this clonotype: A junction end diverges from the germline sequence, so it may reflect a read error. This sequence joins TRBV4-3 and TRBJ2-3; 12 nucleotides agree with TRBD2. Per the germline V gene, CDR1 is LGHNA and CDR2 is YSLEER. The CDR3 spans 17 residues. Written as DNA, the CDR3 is TGCGCGAGCAGCCAAGGCGGGACTAGCGGGCACACAGATACGCAGTATTTT. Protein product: CASSQGGTSGHTDTQYF.

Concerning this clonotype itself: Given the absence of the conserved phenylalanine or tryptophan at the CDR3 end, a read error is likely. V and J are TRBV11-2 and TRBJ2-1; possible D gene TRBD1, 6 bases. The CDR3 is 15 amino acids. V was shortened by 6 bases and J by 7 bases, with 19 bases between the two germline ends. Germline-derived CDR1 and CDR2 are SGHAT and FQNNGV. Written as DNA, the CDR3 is TGTGCCAGCAGACAGGGTAGAGGCAGGTATAATGAGCAGTTCATC. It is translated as CASRQGRGRYNEQFI.

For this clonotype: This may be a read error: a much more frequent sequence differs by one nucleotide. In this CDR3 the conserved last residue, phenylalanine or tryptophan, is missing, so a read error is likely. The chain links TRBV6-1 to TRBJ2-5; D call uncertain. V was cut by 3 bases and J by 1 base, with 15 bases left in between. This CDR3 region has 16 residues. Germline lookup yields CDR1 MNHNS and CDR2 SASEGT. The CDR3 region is CASSDWWSGLQETQYL. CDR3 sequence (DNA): TGTGCCAGCAGTGACTGGTGGTCGGGCCTCCAAGAGACCCAGTACCTC.

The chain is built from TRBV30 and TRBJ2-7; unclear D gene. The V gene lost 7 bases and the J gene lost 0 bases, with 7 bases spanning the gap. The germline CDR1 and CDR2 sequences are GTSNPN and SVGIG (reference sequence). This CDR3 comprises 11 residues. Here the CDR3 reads CASQTSYEQYF. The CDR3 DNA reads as TGTGCCTCACAGACCTCCTACGAGCAGTACTTC.

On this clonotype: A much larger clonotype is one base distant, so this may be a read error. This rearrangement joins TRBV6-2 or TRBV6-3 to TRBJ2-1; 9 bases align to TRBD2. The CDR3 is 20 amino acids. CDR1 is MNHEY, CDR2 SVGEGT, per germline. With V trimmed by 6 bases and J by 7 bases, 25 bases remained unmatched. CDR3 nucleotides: TGTGCCAGCAGCCGACCCGGACGGGTGACTAGCGGATGGGGGGCAAATGAGCAGTTCTTC. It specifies CASSRPGRVTSGWGANEQFF.

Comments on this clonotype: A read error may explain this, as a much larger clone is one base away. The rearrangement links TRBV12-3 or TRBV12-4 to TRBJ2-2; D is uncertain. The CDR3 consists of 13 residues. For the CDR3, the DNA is TGTGCCAACAGTTTTCTCGCCGCCGGGGAGCTGTTTTTT. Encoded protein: CANSFLAAGELFF.

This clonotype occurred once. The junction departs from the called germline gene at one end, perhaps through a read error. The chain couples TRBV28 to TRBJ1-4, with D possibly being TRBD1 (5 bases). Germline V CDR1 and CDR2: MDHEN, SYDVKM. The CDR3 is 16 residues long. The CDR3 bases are TGTGACAGCAGCGGAGCCTCGACAGACCTTAATGAAAAACTGTTTTTT. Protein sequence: CDSSGASTDLNEKLFF.

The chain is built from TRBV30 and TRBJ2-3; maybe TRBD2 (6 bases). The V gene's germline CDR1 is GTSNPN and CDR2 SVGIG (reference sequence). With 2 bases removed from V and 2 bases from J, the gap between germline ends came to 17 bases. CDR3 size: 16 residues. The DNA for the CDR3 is TGTGCCTGGAGTAGGCTAGCGACCCGATCCACAGATACGCAGTATTTT. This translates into CAWSRLATRSTDTQYF.

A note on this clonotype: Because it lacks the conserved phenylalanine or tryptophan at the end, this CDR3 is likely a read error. This CDR3 is CASTLRANTEAFS. The CDR3 nucleotides are TGTGCCAGCACTTTACGGGCGAACACTGAAGCTTTCTCT. J is TRBJ1-1 and V is TRBV12-3 or TRBV12-4; D uncertain. CDR3 length: 13 residues.

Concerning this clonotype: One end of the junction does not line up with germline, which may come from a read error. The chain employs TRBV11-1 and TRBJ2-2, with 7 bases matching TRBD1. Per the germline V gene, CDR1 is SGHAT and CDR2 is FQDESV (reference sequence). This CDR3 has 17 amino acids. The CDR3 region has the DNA TGTGCCAGCAGCTTCTGGCCGGGACAGAGTAATACCGGAGAGCTGTTTTTT. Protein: CASSFWPGQSNTGELFF.

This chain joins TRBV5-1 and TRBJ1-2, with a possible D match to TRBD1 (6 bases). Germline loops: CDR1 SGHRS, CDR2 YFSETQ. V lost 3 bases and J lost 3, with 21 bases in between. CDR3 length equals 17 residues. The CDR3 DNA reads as TGCGCCAGCAGCTCGGGACTTTGGACTGGGGGCGACTATGGCTACACCTTC. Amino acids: CASSSGLWTGGDYGYTF.

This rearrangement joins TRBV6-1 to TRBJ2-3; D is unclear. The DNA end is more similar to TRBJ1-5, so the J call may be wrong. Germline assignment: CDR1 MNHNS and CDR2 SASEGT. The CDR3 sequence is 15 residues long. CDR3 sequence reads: CASSESGRPTDTQHF. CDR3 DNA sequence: TGTGCCAGCAGTGAAAGTGGGAGGCCCACAGATACGCAGCATTTT.